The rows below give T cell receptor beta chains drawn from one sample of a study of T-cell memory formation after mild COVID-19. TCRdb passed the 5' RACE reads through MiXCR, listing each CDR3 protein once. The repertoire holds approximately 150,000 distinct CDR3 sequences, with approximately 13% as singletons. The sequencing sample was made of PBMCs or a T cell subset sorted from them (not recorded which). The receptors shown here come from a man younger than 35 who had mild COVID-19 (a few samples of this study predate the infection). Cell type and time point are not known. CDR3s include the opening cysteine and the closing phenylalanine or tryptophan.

CASRLTSGTDTQYF	TRBJ2-3	TRBV2
CASSGDPGNEQFF	TRBJ2-1	TRBV10-1
CSATDIEFTGNTIYF	TRBJ1-3	TRBV20-1
CASSLSLAGSYNEQFF	TRBJ2-1	TRBV7-9
CSVEAGLGQPQHF	TRBJ1-5	TRBV29-1
CASTTRPSGAGDTQYF	TRBJ2-3	TRBV12-3/TRBV12-4
CASSLGGDFNEQFF	TRBJ2-1	TRBV7-2
CASSETGSYQPQHF	TRBJ1-5	TRBV2
CASSPAAVTSYEQYF	TRBJ2-7	TRBV7-9
CASRRPASGIYEQYF	TRBJ2-7	TRBV7-2
CASSLVPAGGRETQYF	TRBJ2-5	TRBV7-8
CASVTSQGADTQYF	TRBJ2-3	TRBV28
CASSHPGRPGLRSGYTF	TRBJ1-2	TRBV4-1
CASRNPGLGYNEQFF	TRBJ2-1	TRBV7-2
CSVDPTVGQAFF	TRBJ1-1	TRBV29-1
CASSRALAGSTDTQYF	TRBJ2-3	TRBV4-1
CASETTSGGTNEQFF	TRBJ2-1	TRBV2
CASTRQGARSNQPQHF	TRBJ1-5	TRBV2
CASGSLGEVNYGYTF	TRBJ1-2	TRBV5-1
CASTPLGVNYGYTF	TRBJ1-2	TRBV12-3/TRBV12-4
CASSPGQGRQPQHF	TRBJ1-5	TRBV7-2
CASSADRPPEAFF	TRBJ1-1	TRBV5-1
CSVEPWTGEYTGELFF	TRBJ2-2	TRBV29-1
CASSLGVRTDTNYGYTF	TRBJ1-2	TRBV5-1
CATTPGGRREQYF	TRBJ2-7	TRBV24-1
CASGAGGPQETQYF	TRBJ2-5	TRBV12-5
CASSLWGNIQYF	TRBJ2-4	TRBV5-6
CSGDRGQETQYF	TRBJ2-5	TRBV20-1
CASSDLGLAGDNEQFF	TRBJ2-1	TRBV2
CAISEQGGTEAFF	TRBJ1-1	TRBV10-3
CASNPRGTSGGPKYNEQFF	TRBJ2-1	TRBV7-2
CASSPRQAYNQPQHF	TRBJ1-5	TRBV19
CASINLPGATQYF	TRBJ2-5	TRBV7-9
CASSPRLGLENTEAFF	TRBJ1-1	TRBV18
CASSHGTSATDTQYF	TRBJ2-3	TRBV7-9
CATSREAGDYGYTF	TRBJ1-2	TRBV15
CASSLARRGDGYTF	TRBJ1-2	TRBV5-1
CASSPPGGYEQFF	TRBJ2-1	TRBV7-3
CASSSGTSGQRYF	TRBJ2-7	TRBV7-3
CSARGPRGTQYF	TRBJ2-5	TRBV20-1
CASSLAPGRDEQFF	TRBJ2-1	TRBV5-1
CASRVGSQETQYF	TRBJ2-5	TRBV5-1
CASSLVGPNTEAFF	TRBJ1-1	TRBV12-3/TRBV12-4
CASSAGFVGNQPQHF	TRBJ1-5	TRBV4-1
CASSLRTGGSTDTQYF	TRBJ2-3	TRBV7-2
CASILGGVSTEAFF	TRBJ1-1	TRBV12-3/TRBV12-4
CASSPGTPRAQYF	TRBJ2-5	TRBV7-2
CASSTSGGNEKLFF	TRBJ1-4	TRBV28
CSGGRPPEETQYF	TRBJ2-5	TRBV29-1
CASSLRGEPNEKLFF	TRBJ1-4	TRBV6-5